Ten or more counts support the clone carrying this T cell receptor (beta chain). The antigen is unknown. CDR1 SNHLY and CDR2 FYNNEI come from the germline V gene. The trim removed 6 bases at V and 2 bases at J, leaving 14 bases unmatched. This CDR3 has 18 amino acids. Arm-PCR of CDR3 regions with iRepertoire HTBI primers generated TCR beta libraries. TCRdb re-derived calls from the multiplex PCR reads in MiXCR, one entry per CDR3 protein. Of about 220,000 distinct CDR3 sequences listed, approximately 18% are singletons. Specified time point: newly diagnosed GD, antithyroid drugs for less than 3 months. PBMC RNA was the source of the TCR library. This sample is drawn from a study of regulatory T cells in long-lasting Graves disease. Findings of the study overall: TCR diversity was lower in persistent than newly diagnosed Graves' disease.

These data are also associated with another study on T cells in Graves' hyperthyroidism and ophthalmopathy. Per that paper: HTBI primers were used for first-round RT-PCR of the TCR CDR3. In validation, the model predicted ophthalmopathy. These predictions came a median approximately 5.9 months before onset.

The input for sequencing was peripheral blood mononuclear cells (PBMCs), taken at new diagnosis, from a patient treated with antithyroid drugs. The V call is TRBV2, the J call TRBJ1-3; 9 bases line up with TRBD1. The sequence was obtained from a woman in her thirties with Graves disease. CDR3 in amino acids: CASRGTGTGLSAGNTIYF. For the CDR3, the DNA is TGTGCCAGCAGGGGTACCGGGACAGGGTTAAGTGCTGGAAACACCATATATTTT.